This TCR beta chain was recovered during a study of cytomegalovirus exposure and HLA in healthy donors. Worth noting for this clone: The antigen remains unidentified.

Study-level findings and limits: Rarity characterized most TCR sequences, yet some public TCRs appeared in many donors.

Clones were read by immunoSEQ multiplex PCR, and TCRdb kept only the in-frame ones, dropping some. The table records under 150,000 clones, roughly 92% of them present only once. CDR3 length: 14 amino acids. Germline CDR1 and CDR2: SGHRS and YFSETQ. Losses at the gene ends were 4 bases for V and 5 bases for J; bases not matched to a gene: 7. The clonotype originates from a man aged 18 to 30 in good health and CMV-seronegative. The rearrangement links TRBV5-1 to TRBJ2-5; TRBD1 matches at 8 bases. Sequencing was performed on PBMCs. The CDR3 region is CASSGDRGRETQYF. The CDR3, as DNA: TGCGCCAGCAGCGGAGACAGGGGCCGGGAGACCCAGTACTTC.